The 2 T cell receptor beta chains below all came from one sample that was sequenced in a study of Ad26.COV2.S vaccination and SARS-CoV-2 variants. The treatment here: 15 to 20 received Ad26.COV2.S at low or high dose, single or two shots; roughly five received placebo; per-sample allocation not given. Each sample was drawn 63 days after the first injection (of vaccine or placebo). Libraries were prepared by immunoSEQ multiplex PCR; TCRdb keeps only in-frame clonotypes and omits some of them. The table has some 480,000 clones, 87% seen once. This material consisted of peripheral blood, taken in a trial of Ad26.COV2.S vaccine versus placebo. These receptor sequences come from a person between 18 and 65 years old who received the Ad26.COV2.S COVID-19 vaccine or a placebo.

In its sample, this clone was seen a few times. This rearrangement joins TRBV28 to TRBJ1-5; the D is unclear. The CDR3 runs to 16 residues. V was clipped by 6 bases and J by 1 base, with 16 bases between them. The germline V gene encodes CDR1 MDHEN and CDR2 SYDVKM. The DNA of the CDR3 is TGTGCCAGCAGACATCAGGCCCTCACGAGCAATCAGCCCCAGCATTTT. It encodes CASRHQALTSNQPQHF.

The chain has TRBV7-2 and TRBJ1-1, with 10 bases aligning to TRBD1. V dropped 3 bases and J dropped 4; count of bases not matched to a gene: 8. Germline V gene lookup returns CDR1 SGHTA and CDR2 FQGNSA. The CDR3 consists of 16 residues. CDR3 sequence (DNA): TGTGCCAGCAGCTTGGGACAGGGGCTCGGGGGCACTGAAGCTTTCTTT. Encoded protein: CASSLGQGLGGTEAFF.